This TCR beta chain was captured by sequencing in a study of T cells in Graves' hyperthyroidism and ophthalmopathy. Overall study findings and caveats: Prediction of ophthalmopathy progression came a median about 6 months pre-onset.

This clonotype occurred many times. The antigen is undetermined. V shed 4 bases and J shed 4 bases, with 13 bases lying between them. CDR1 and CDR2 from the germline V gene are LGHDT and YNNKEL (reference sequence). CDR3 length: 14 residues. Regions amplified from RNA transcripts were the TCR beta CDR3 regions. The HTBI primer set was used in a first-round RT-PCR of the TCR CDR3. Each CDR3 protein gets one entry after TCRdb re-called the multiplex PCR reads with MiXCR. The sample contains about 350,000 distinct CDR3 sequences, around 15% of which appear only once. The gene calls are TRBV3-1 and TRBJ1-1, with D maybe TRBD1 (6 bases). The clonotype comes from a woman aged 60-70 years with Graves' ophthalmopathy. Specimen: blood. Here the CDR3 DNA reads TGTGCCAGCAGCCTGGGGGGGCGCAGCACTGAAGCTTTCTTT. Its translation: CASSLGGRSTEAFF. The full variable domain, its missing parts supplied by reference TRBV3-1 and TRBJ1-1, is DTAVSQTPKYLVTQMGNDKSIKCEQNLGHDTMYWYKQDSKKFLKIMFSYNNKELIINETVPNRFSPKSPDKAHLNLHINSLELGDSAVYFCASSLGGRSTEAFFGQGTRLTVV.